The 5 T cell receptor beta chains below come from one sample, sequenced in a study of cytomegalovirus exposure and HLA in healthy donors. Use of 60 Vbeta and 13 Jbeta primers characterized the PCR. Clones were read by immunoSEQ multiplex PCR, and TCRdb kept only the in-frame ones, dropping some. The table records 150,000 to 200,000 clones, 81% of them present only once. The sample consisted of PBMCs. The receptors were sampled from a man in his forties in good health and CMV-seropositive.

The rearrangement joins TRBV5-1 to TRBJ2-7, with 10 bases that match TRBD2. CDR1 is SGHRS, CDR2 YFSETQ, per germline. The CDR3 has 16 amino acids. V was pared by 4 bases and J by 5 bases, with 12 bases of the junction left unmatched. CDR3 sequence: CASSPSASGSINEQYF. CDR3 sequence (DNA): TGCGCCAGCAGCCCTAGTGCTAGCGGGAGTATCAACGAGCAGTACTTC.

V gene TRBV7-9 combines with J gene TRBJ2-3; 10 bases are a match to TRBD1. Germline V gene lookup returns CDR1 SEHNR and CDR2 FQNEAQ (reference sequence). The CDR3 has 16 residues. Germline trimming cut 5 bases from V and 2 bases from J; bases unmatched to any gene: 7. The CDR3 reads CASSRGTGVATDTQYF. In DNA form, the CDR3 reads TGTGCCAGCAGCCGCGGGACAGGGGTTGCCACAGATACGCAGTATTTT.

This chain uses TRBV5-1 with TRBJ2-1; unclear D gene. The CDR3 consists of 12 residues. The V gene lost 0 bases and the J gene lost 4 bases, with 2 bases spanning the gap. Per the germline V gene, CDR1 is SGHRS and CDR2 is YFSETQ. The CDR3 reads CASSLAYNEQFF. In DNA form, the CDR3 reads TGCGCCAGCAGCTTGGCGTACAATGAGCAGTTCTTC.

The rearrangement links TRBV5-1 to TRBJ1-4, with 9 bases identical to TRBD1. Germline-derived CDR1 and CDR2 are SGHRS and YFSETQ. CDR3 length equals 15 residues. V shed 5 bases, J shed 8 bases, and the junction held 10 bases outside the gene matches. CDR3 region: CASRRGGQGGEKLFF. The CDR3 nucleotides are TGCGCCAGCAGACGCGGGGGACAGGGTGGGGAAAAACTGTTTTTT.

This clone was found once. The chain carries TRBV9 and TRBJ2-7; 10 bases align to TRBD1. Per germline, CDR1 SGDLS and CDR2 YYNGEE. The CDR3 consists of 15 residues. V lost 4 bases and J lost 3; bases outside the gene matches: 7. The CDR3 loop reads CASSPGGQGGYEQYF. CDR3 nucleotide sequence: TGTGCCAGCAGCCCCGGCGGACAGGGGGGCTACGAGCAGTACTTC.